This T cell receptor (beta chain) came from a study of brain T cells in children with intractable seizures. Broader study findings: Only CDR3 sequence similarity suggested viral specificity, without known HCMV serostatus.

Surgery cases with the highest brain T cell transcript signatures were chosen for sequencing. Concerning this clone: Its antigen is still unknown.

Sequencing was performed with immunoSEQ multiplex PCR; in TCRdb, only in-frame clones are kept and a portion is missing. The sample consists of roughly 2,300 clones, 84% of them appearing once. Germline trimming cut 3 bases from V and 3 bases from J; bases unmatched to any gene: 3. Germline V gives CDR1 SGHAT, CDR2 FQNNGV. The CDR3 spans 14 residues. This TCR derives from a boy under three years old with hemimegalencephaly and intractable seizures. Sample: resected brain tissue, taken at surgery. The chain uses TRBV11-2 and TRBJ1-2, with TRBD1 matching 8 bases. The CDR3: CASSFQGAYYGYTF. Here the CDR3 DNA reads TGTGCCAGCAGCTTCCAGGGGGCTTACTATGGCTACACCTTC.